This is a list of T cell receptor beta chains from one sample in a study of blood T cell repertoires in COVID-19. TCRdb's table, derived via immunoSEQ multiplex PCR, lists solely in-frame clones and lacks some. The repertoire holds 180,000 or so clones, approximately 85% seen once, with roughly 11% in the top ten. Sequenced material: peripheral blood. The receptors stem from a human donor with active or convalescent COVID-19. The donor label of this sample is uncertain. CDR3s include the opening cysteine and the closing phenylalanine or tryptophan. D genes are given only for firm matches. Clone size appears in some rows only: once, few, many, or a class for an expanded clone.

TRBJ2-7,NA,TRBV6-1,TRBD1,CASSELGQGGSYEQYF,TGTGCCAGCAGTGAACTAGGACAGGGAGGATCCTACGAGCAGTACTTC
TRBJ2-7,NA,TRBV7-9,TRBD1,CASSLAGGWYEQYF,TGTGCCAGCAGCTTAGCAGGGGGCTGGTACGAGCAGTACTTC
TRBJ2-5,NA,TRBV21-1,NA,CASSKVRMTGDTQETQYF,TGTGCCAGCAGCAAAGTTAGGATGACAGGGGATACTCAAGAGACCCAGTACTTC
TRBJ1-5,once,TRBV5-5,TRBD1,CASSLALPGTGDAQPQHF,TGTGCCAGCAGCTTGGCCCTTCCCGGGACAGGGGATGCTCAGCCCCAGCATTTT
TRBJ2-7,NA,TRBV5-1,TRBD1,CASSLAHLYQGAYEQYF,TGCGCCAGCAGCTTGGCCCACCTATACCAGGGGGCCTACGAGCAGTACTTC
TRBJ1-1,NA,TRBV2,NA,CASSVVGHPNTEAFF,TGTGCCAGCAGTGTCGTAGGACATCCTAACACTGAAGCTTTCTTT
TRBJ1-2,few,TRBV6-5,NA,CASSYSSGDFYGYTF,TGTGCCAGCAGTTACTCTTCGGGAGACTTCTATGGCTACACCTTC
TRBJ2-7,NA,TRBV5-1,NA,CASSLVGGSSYEQYF,TGCGCCAGCAGCTTGGTAGGTGGGAGCTCCTACGAGCAGTACTTC
TRBJ1-3,few,TRBV11-2,NA,CASSLGVVNTIYF,TGTGCCAGCAGCTTAGGAGTAGTAAACACCATATATTTT
TRBJ2-3,NA,TRBV5-1,TRBD2,CASSLAVRASGWRNTDTQYF,TGCGCCAGCAGCTTGGCAGTGCGTGCTAGCGGGTGGAGAAATACAGATACGCAGTATTTT
TRBJ2-6,NA,TRBV25-1,TRBD2,CASSLAGAPSGANVLTF,TGTGCCAGCAGTTTGGCGGGAGCCCCCTCTGGGGCCAACGTCCTGACTTTC
TRBJ2-1,NA,TRBV9,NA,CASSVEETPIAYNEQFF,TGTGCCAGCAGCGTAGAGGAGACTCCCATCGCCTACAATGAGCAGTTCTTC
TRBJ2-5,NA,TRBV14,NA,CASSQVGFSGETQYF,TGTGCCAGCAGCCAAGTTGGGTTCTCGGGGGAGACCCAGTACTTC
TRBJ2-3,NA,TRBV14,TRBD2,CASSDQTLGLALPDTQYF,TGTGCCAGCAGCGATCAGACCTTAGGACTAGCGTTGCCAGATACGCAGTATTTT
TRBJ2-7,once,TRBV11-2,NA,CASSSFEQYF,TGTGCCAGCAGCTCCTTCGAGCAGTACTTC
TRBJ2-4,once,TRBV4-1,NA,CASSQWDLLEAKNIQYF,TGCGCCAGCAGCCAATGGGACTTACTAGAAGCCAAAAACATTCAGTACTTC
TRBJ2-1,NA,TRBV18,TRBD2,CASSPDLAGFLEQFF,TGTGCCAGCTCACCTGACTTAGCGGGGTTTCTTGAGCAGTTCTTC
TRBJ1-2,NA,TRBV14,NA,CASSRSPGGDYGYTF,TGTGCCAGCAGCCGCTCTCCGGGAGGGGACTATGGCTACACCTTC
TRBJ2-5,NA,TRBV7-9,TRBD2,CASSFLAGGLPSQYF,TGTGCCAGCAGCTTCTTAGCGGGAGGCCTCCCTTCCCAGTACTTC
TRBJ1-2,NA,TRBV7-2,NA,CASSLVTSVRTVDYTF,TGTGCCAGCAGCTTAGTGACATCGGTACGGACAGTCGACTACACCTTC